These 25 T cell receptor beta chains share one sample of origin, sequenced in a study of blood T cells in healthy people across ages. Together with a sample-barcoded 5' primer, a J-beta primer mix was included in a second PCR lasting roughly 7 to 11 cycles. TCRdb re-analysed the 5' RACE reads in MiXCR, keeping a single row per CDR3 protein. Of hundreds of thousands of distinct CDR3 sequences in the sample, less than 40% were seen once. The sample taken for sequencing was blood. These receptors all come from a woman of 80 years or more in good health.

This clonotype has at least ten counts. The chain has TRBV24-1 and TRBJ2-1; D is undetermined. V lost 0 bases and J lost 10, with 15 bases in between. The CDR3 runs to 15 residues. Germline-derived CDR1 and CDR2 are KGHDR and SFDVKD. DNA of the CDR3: TGTGCCACCAGTGATTTGCTCGTAGGGCCCACCGAGCAGTTCTTC. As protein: CATSDLLVGPTEQFF.

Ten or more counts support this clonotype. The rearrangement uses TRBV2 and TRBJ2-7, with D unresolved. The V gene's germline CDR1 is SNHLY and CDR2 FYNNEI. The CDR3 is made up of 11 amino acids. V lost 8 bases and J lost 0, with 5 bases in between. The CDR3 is CASVNSYEQYF. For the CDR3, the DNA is TGTGCCAGCGTCAACTCCTACGAGCAGTACTTC.

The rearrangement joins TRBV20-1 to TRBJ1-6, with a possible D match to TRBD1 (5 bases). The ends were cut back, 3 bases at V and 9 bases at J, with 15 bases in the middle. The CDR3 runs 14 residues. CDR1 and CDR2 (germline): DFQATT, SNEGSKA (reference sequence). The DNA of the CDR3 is TGCAGTGCTAGTAGTCCATGGGGGGGTTCACCCCTCCACTTT. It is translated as CSASSPWGGSPLHF.

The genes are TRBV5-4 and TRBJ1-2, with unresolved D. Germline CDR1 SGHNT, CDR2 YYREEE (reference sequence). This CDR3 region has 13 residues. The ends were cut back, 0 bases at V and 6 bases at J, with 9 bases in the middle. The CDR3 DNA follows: TGTGCCAGCAGCTTGGTGGACTCGGATGGCTACACCTTC. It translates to CASSLVDSDGYTF.

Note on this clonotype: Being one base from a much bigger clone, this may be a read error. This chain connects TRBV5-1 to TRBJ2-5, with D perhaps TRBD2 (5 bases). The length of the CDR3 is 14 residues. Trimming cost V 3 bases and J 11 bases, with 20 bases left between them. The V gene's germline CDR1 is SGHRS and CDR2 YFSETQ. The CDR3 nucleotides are TGCGCCAGCAGCTCTGACTACCGACGGAATGAGCAGTACTTC. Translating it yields CASSSDYRRNEQYF.

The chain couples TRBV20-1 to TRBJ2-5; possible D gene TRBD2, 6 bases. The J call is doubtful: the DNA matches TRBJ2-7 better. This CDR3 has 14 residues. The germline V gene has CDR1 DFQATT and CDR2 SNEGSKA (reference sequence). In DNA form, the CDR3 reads TGCAGTGCTAGATCGATGCGGGATCGTTACGAGCAGTACTTC. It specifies CSARSMRDRYEQYF.

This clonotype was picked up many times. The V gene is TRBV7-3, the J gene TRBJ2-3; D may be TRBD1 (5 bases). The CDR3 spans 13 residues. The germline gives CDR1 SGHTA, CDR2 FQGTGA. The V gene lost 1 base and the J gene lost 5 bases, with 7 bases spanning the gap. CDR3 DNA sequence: TGTGCCAGCAGCTTAAACCAGGGAGATACGCAGTATTTT. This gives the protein CASSLNQGDTQYF.

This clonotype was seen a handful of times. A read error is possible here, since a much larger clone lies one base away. The chain's CDR3 is CASSYSSGGRYNEQYF. The CDR3 bases are TGTGCCAGCAGTTACTCGAGCGGGGGCCGATACAATGAGCAGTACTTC. The chain links TRBV6-5 to TRBJ2-5; 8 positions match TRBD2. V lost 0 bases to trimming and J lost 11 bases; unmatched junction nucleotides: 14. The CDR3 loop spans 16 amino acids. Germline V CDR1 and CDR2: MNHEY, SVGAGI.

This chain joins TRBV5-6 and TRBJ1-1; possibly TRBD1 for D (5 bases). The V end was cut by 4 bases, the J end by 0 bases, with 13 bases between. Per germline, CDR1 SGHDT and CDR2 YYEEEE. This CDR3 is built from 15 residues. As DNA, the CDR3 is TGTGCCAGCAGCCCGGGGGTCCGCCTGAACACTGAAGCTTTCTTT. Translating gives CASSPGVRLNTEAFF.

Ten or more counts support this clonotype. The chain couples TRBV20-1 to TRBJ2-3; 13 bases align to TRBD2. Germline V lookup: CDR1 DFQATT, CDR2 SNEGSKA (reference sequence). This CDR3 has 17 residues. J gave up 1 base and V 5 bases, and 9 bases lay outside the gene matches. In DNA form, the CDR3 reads TGCAGTGCTTCTCCGGGACTAGCGGGAACAGGCACAGATACGCAGTATTTT. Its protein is CSASPGLAGTGTDTQYF.

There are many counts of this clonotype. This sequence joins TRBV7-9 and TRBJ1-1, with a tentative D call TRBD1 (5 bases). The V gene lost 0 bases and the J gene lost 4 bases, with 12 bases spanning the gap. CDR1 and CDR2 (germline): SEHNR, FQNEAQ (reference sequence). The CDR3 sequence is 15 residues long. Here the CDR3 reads CASSLASYGGTEAFF. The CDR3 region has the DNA TGTGCCAGCAGCTTAGCCTCCTACGGGGGCACTGAAGCTTTCTTT.

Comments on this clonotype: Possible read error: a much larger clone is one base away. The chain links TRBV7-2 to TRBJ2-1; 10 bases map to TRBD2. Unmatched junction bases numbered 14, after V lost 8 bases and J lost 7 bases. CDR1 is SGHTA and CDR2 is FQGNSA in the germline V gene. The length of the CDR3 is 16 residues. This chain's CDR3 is CASGSTSGAMKNEQFF. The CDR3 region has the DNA TGTGCCAGCGGCTCAACTAGCGGGGCGATGAAAAATGAGCAGTTCTTC.

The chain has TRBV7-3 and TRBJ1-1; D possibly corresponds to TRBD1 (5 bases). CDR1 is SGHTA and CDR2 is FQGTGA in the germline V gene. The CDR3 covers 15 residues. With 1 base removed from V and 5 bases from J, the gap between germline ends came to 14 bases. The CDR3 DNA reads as TGTGCCAGCAGCTTAAGCGGGCGGTGGGGGACTGAAGCTTTCTTT. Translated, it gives CASSLSGRWGTEAFF. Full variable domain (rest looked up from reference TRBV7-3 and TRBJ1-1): GAGVSQTPSNKVTEKGKYVELRCDPISGHTALYWYRQSLGQGPEFLIYFQGTGAADDSGLPNDRFFAVRPEGSVSTLKIQRTERGDSAVYLCASSLSGRWGTEAFFGQGTRLTVV.

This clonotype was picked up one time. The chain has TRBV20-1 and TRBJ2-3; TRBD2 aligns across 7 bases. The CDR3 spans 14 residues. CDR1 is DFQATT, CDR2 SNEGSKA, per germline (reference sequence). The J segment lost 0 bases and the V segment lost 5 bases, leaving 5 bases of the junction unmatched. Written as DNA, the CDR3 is TGCAGTGCTCTGGCGGGAGAGAGCACAGATACGCAGTATTTT. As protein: CSALAGESTDTQYF.

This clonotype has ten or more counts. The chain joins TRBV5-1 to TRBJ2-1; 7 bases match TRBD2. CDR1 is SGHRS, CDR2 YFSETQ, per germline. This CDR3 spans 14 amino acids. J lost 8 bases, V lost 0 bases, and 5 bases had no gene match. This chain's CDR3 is CASSLEGRGDEQFF. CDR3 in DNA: TGCGCCAGCAGCTTGGAGGGACGGGGGGATGAGCAGTTCTTC.

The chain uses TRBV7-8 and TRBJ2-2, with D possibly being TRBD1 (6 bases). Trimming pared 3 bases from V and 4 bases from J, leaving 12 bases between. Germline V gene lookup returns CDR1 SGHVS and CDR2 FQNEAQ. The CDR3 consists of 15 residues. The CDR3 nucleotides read TGTGCCAGCAGCTTCCGGGCAGGGGTCACCGGGGAGCTGTTTTTT. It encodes CASSFRAGVTGELFF.

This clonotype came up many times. This CDR3 reads CASSSHTVPEDTEAFF. The DNA for the CDR3 is TGTGCCAGCAGCTCACACACAGTCCCAGAGGACACTGAAGCTTTCTTT. The chain carries TRBV7-9 and TRBJ1-1; D unclear. Trimming took 4 bases from V and 3 from J, leaving 18 bases between them. This CDR3 comprises 16 residues. Germline values: CDR1 SEHNR, CDR2 FQNEAQ (reference sequence). The whole variable domain, filled in from reference TRBV7-9 and TRBJ1-1, reads DTGVSQNPRHKITKRGQNVTFRCDPISEHNRLYWYRQTLGQGPEFLTYFQNEAQLEKSRLLSDRFSAERPKGSFSTLEIQRTEQGDSAMYLCASSSHTVPEDTEAFFGQGTRLTVV.

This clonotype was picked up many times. CDR3 protein: CASTQEPSGGVADTQYF. CDR3 bases: TGCGCCAGCACCCAGGAGCCTAGCGGGGGAGTGGCAGATACGCAGTATTTT. This rearrangement joins TRBV5-1 to TRBJ2-3; TRBD2 aligns across 10 bases. From germline, CDR1 is SGHRS and CDR2 YFSETQ. V shed 6 bases, J shed 4 bases, and the junction held 14 bases outside the gene matches. The CDR3 extends over 17 amino acids.

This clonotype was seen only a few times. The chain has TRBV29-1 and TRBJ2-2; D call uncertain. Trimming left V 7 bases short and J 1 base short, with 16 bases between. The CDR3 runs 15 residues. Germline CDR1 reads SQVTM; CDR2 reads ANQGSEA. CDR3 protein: CSAGLVTQNTGELFF. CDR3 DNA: TGCAGCGCTGGTTTAGTGACACAGAACACCGGGGAGCTGTTTTTT.

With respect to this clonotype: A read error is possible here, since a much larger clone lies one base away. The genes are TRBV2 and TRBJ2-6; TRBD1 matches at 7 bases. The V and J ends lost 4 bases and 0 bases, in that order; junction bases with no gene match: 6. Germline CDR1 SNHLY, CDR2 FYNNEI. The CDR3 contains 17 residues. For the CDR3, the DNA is TGTGCCAGCAGTGCAGACAGGGCCCGCTCTGGGGCCAACGTCCTGACTTTC. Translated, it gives CASSADRARSGANVLTF.

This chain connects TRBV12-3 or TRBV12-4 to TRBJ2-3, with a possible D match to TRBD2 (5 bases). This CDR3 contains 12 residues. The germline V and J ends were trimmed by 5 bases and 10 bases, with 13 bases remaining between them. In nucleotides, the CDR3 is TGTGCCAGCAGTCTGAGAGGGAATGCGCAGTATTTT. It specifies CASSLRGNAQYF.

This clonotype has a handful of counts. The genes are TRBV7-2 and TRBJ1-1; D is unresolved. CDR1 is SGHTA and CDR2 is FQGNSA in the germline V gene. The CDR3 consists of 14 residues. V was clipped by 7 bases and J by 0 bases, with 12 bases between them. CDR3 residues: CASTLEGMNTEAFF. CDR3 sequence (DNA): TGTGCCAGCACCCTCGAAGGTATGAACACTGAAGCTTTCTTT.

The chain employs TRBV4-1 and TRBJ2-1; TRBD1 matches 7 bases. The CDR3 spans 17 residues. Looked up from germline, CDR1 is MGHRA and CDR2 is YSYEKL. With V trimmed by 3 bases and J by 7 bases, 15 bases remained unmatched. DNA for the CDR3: TGCGCCAGCAGCCACGTACCGGGACAGAGGGGCAATAATGAGCAGTTCTTC. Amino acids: CASSHVPGQRGNNEQFF.

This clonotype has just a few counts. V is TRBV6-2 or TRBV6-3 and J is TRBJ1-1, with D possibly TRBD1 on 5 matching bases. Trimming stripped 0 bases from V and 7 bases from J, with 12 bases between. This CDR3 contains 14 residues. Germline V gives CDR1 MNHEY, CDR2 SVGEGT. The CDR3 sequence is CASSYSGPFNEAFF. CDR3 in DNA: TGTGCCAGCAGTTACTCGGGACCGTTCAATGAAGCTTTCTTT.

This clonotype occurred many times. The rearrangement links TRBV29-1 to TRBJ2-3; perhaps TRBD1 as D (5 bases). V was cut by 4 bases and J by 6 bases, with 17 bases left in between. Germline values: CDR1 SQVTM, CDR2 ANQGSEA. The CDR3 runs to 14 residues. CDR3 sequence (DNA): TGCAGCGTTGTTAGGGGCCTCCCAGGGGATACGCAGTATTTT. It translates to CSVVRGLPGDTQYF.